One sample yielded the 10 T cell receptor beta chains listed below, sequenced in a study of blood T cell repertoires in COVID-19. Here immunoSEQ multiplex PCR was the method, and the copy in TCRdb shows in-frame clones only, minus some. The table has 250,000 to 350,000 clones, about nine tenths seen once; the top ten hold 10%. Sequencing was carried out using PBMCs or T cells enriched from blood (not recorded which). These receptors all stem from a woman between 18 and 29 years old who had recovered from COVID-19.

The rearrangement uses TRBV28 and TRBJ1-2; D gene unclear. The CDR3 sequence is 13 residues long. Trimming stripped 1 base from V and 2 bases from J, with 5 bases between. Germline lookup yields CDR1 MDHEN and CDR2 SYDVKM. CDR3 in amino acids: CASSLSGNYGYTF. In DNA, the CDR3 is TGTGCCAGCAGTTTATCGGGGAACTATGGCTACACCTTC.

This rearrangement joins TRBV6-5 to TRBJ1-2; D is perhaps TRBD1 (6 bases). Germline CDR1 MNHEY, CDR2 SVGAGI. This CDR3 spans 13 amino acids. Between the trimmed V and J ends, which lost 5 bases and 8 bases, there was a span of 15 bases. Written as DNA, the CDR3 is TGTGCCAGCAGTAATACAGGGTTACGAGGCTACACCTTC. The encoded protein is CASSNTGLRGYTF.

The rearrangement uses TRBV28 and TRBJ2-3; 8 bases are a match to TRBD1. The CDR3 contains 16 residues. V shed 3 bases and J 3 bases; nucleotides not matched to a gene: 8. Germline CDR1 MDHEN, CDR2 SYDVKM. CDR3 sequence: CASSLDRAEVTDTQYF. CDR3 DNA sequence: TGTGCCAGCAGTTTGGACAGGGCCGAGGTTACAGATACGCAGTATTTT.

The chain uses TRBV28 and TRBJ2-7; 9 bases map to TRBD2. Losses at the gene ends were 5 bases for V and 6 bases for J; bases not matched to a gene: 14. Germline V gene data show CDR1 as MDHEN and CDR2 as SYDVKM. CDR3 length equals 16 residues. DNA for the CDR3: TGTGCCAGCAGTGTCGGGGGCCTAGCGGGAACTCTCGAGCAGTACTTC. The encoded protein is CASSVGGLAGTLEQYF.

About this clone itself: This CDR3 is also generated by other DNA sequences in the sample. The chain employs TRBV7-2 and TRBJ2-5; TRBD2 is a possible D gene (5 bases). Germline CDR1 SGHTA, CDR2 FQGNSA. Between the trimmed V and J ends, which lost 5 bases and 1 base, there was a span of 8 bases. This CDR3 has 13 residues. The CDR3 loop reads CASSLGLQETQYF. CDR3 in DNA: TGTGCCAGCAGCCTAGGACTCCAAGAGACCCAGTACTTC. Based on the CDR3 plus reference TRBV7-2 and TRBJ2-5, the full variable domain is GAGVSQSPSNKVTEKGKDVELRCDPISGHTALYWYRQSLGQGLEFLIYFQGNSAPDKSGLPSDRFSAERTGGSVSTLTIQRTQQEDSAVYLCASSLGLQETQYFGPGTRLLVL.

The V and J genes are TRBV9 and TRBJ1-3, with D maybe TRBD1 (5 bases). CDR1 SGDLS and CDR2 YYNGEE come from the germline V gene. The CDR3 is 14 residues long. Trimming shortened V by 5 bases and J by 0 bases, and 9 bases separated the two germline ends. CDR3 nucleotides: TGTGCCAGCAGTGCGACAGTCTCTGGAAACACCATATATTTT. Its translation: CASSATVSGNTIYF.

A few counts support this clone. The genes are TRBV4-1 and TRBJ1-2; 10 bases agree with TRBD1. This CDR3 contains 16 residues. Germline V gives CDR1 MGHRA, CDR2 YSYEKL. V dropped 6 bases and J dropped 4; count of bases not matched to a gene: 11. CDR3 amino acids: CASRSTRDRGVYGYTF. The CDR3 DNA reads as TGCGCCAGCAGATCGACCCGGGACAGGGGAGTCTATGGCTACACCTTC.

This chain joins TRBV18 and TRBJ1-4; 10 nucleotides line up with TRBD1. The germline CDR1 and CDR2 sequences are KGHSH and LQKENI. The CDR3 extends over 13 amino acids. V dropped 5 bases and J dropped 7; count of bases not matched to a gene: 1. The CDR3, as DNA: TGTGCCAGCTCATGGGACAGGGGTGAAAAACTGTTTTTT. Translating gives CASSWDRGEKLFF.

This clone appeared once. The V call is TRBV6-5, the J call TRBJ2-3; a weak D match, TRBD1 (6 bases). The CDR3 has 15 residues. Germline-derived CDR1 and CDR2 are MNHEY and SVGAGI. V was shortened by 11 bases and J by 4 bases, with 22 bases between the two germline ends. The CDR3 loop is CALGEQGSSADTQYF. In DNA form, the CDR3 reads TGTGCCCTGGGAGAACAGGGTAGTTCAGCAGATACGCAGTATTTT.

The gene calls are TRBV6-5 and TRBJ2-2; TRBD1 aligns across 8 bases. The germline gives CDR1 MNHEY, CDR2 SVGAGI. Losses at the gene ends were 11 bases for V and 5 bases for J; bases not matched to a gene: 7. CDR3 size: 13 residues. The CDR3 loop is CAVEQGGTGELFF. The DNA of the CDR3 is TGTGCCGTGGAACAGGGGGGAACCGGGGAGCTGTTTTTT.